A single sample is the source of the 7 T cell receptor beta chains below, sequenced in a study of T cells in Graves' hyperthyroidism and ophthalmopathy. Regions amplified from RNA transcripts were the TCR beta CDR3 regions. The primer set for the first-round RT-PCR of the TCR CDR3 was HTBI. Each CDR3 protein gets one entry after TCRdb re-called the multiplex PCR reads with MiXCR. The table has around 720,000 distinct CDR3 sequences, approximately 40% seen once. The sequencing sample was made of blood. The receptor source for this set is a woman aged 40 to 50 with Graves' hyperthyroidism.

This clonotype was detected ten times or more. This sequence joins TRBV29-1 and TRBJ1-1; D is possibly TRBD1 (5 bases). Trimming shortened V by 6 bases and J by 2 bases, and 10 bases separated the two germline ends. The CDR3 has 12 residues. The germline V gene encodes CDR1 SQVTM and CDR2 ANQGSEA. Here the CDR3 DNA reads TGCAGCGTACCCGGGGGAAACACTGAAGCTTTCTTT. Its protein product is CSVPGGNTEAFF.

This clonotype was observed many times. V and J are TRBV29-1 and TRBJ1-1; 9 bases are shared with TRBD1. J gave up 3 bases and V 6 bases, and 11 bases lay outside the gene matches. The CDR3 sequence is 15 residues long. Looked up from germline, CDR1 is SQVTM and CDR2 is ANQGSEA. The CDR3 DNA reads TGCAGCGTCCGACCGGGACAGGGATGGGACACTGAAGCTTTCTTT. This encodes CSVRPGQGWDTEAFF.

The rearrangement uses TRBV7-9 and TRBJ2-2, with a tentative D call TRBD1 (6 bases). With 6 bases removed from V and 11 bases from J, the gap between germline ends came to 19 bases. CDR3 length equals 14 residues. The germline V gene has CDR1 SEHNR and CDR2 FQNEAQ (reference sequence). The CDR3 loop reads CASRSSGTRDELFF. The CDR3 DNA sequence: TGTGCCAGCAGATCCTCCGGGACACGGGACGAGCTGTTTTTT.

Only a few counts were recorded for this clonotype. This chain joins TRBV6-5 and TRBJ1-2; D ambiguous. The germline V and J ends were trimmed by 10 bases and 8 bases, with 20 bases remaining between them. The CDR3 covers 13 residues. Per the germline V gene, CDR1 is MNHEY and CDR2 is SVGAGI. Here the CDR3 reads CATHLSGSRGYTF. CDR3 nucleotides: TGTGCCACCCACCTATCGGGGTCGCGCGGCTACACCTTC.

The chain joins TRBV6-6 to TRBJ1-3; D is perhaps TRBD1 (5 bases). The germline CDR1 and CDR2 sequences are MNHNY and SVGAGI (reference sequence). The CDR3 spans 15 residues. With 3 bases removed from V and 6 bases from J, the gap between germline ends came to 15 bases. The CDR3 DNA sequence: TGTGCCAGCAGTTATAGGGGACCGCCGGCAAACACCATATATTTT. Protein sequence: CASSYRGPPANTIYF.

The CDR3 is CASGRPGGNEKLFF. DNA for the CDR3: TGTGCCAGCGGCCGTCCGGGAGGAAATGAAAAACTGTTTTTT. The genes are TRBV11-2 and TRBJ1-4; D is ambiguous. The length of the CDR3 is 14 residues. The V and J ends lost 8 bases and 5 bases respectively, with 15 bases between them. The V gene's germline CDR1 is SGHAT and CDR2 FQNNGV. Looking up the rest from reference TRBV11-2 and TRBJ1-4 gives the full variable domain: EAGVAQSPRYKIIEKRQSVAFWCNPISGHATLYWYQQILGQGPKLLIQFQNNGVVDDSQLPKDRFSAERLKGVDSTLKIQPAKLEDSAVYLCASGRPGGNEKLFFGSGTQLSVL.

Details on this clonotype: The missing conserved phenylalanine or tryptophan at the end of this CDR3 makes a read error likely. The chain has TRBV5-1 and TRBJ1-1; no clear D gene. Trimming took 0 bases from V and 0 from J, leaving 6 bases between them. This CDR3 spans 14 amino acids. The germline CDR1 and CDR2 sequences are SGHRS and YFSETQ. CDR3 sequence reads: CASSLAPVNTEAFL. The CDR3 bases are TGCGCCAGCAGCTTGGCGCCAGTGAACACTGAAGCTTTCCTT.